This T cell receptor beta chain comes out of a study of blood T cell repertoires in COVID-19. Repertoires were generated with immunoSEQ multiplex PCR, while TCRdb's copy carries only in-frame clones and drops some. The repertoire holds about 280,000 clones, less than 85% seen once, with 2% to 3% in the top ten. The germline V gene encodes CDR1 SGHTA and CDR2 FQGNSA. The CDR3 covers 12 residues. Trimming left V 2 bases short and J 12 bases short, with 11 bases between. The chain employs TRBV7-2 and TRBJ2-1; no clear D gene. The sequence was collected from a woman between 50 and 59 years old who had recovered from COVID-19. Sequenced: PBMCs or T cells enriched from blood (not recorded which). As DNA, the CDR3 is TGTGCCAGCAGCTTACGGTCGGGTTTGCAGTTCTTC. This sequence encodes CASSLRSGLQFF.